The 25 T cell receptor beta chains reported below all come from one sample, sequenced in a study of beta chain features in type 1 diabetes. Every bit of the isolated RNA underwent reverse transcription, so sequencing read expressed TCRB transcripts. The protocol was immunoSEQ multiplex PCR, while the TCRdb copy is restricted to in-frame clones and leaves out a portion. The sample records approximately 160,000 clones, about 63% being singletons. Study-wide points: Shortening of TCRB CDR3s, moderate but significant, appeared in all four CD4+ subsets of Type 1 diabetes patients.

No antigen has been assigned to these receptors. The sequencing input was naive CD4+ T cells from blood. Source of these receptors: a man aged 25 to 45 with type 1 diabetes.

V usage is TRBV7-2 and J usage is TRBJ2-5; no clear D gene. CDR3 length equals 15 residues. CDR1 is SGHTA and CDR2 is FQGNSA in the germline V gene. Trimming cost V 1 base and J 2 bases, with 11 bases left between them. In DNA, the CDR3 is TGTGCCAGCAGCTTAGAGGGTGGACGACAAGAGACCCAGTACTTC. Encoded protein: CASSLEGGRQETQYF.

This clone turned up a few times. The rearrangement joins TRBV30 to TRBJ2-5; the match to TRBD2 covers 9 bases. The CDR3 extends over 14 amino acids. Germline V gives CDR1 GTSNPN, CDR2 SVGIG (reference sequence). V dropped 3 bases and J dropped 2; count of bases not matched to a gene: 4. CDR3 loop: CAWSRLAVQETQYF. Here the CDR3 DNA reads TGTGCCTGGAGCCGACTAGCGGTTCAAGAGACCCAGTACTTC.

This clone has more than one count but fewer than ten. The rearrangement joins TRBV29-1 to TRBJ1-1; maybe TRBD1 (6 bases). The germline V and J ends were trimmed by 7 bases and 1 base, with 10 bases remaining between them. The germline gives CDR1 SQVTM, CDR2 ANQGSEA. The CDR3 length is 12 residues. This CDR3 is CSGRQANTEAFF. CDR3 nucleotide sequence: TGCAGCGGCAGACAGGCGAACACTGAAGCTTTCTTT.

This clone has only a few counts. The rearrangement links TRBV29-1 to TRBJ2-4, with D hard to call. V shed 7 bases and J shed 5 bases, with 15 bases lying between them. The CDR3 has 13 residues. Looked up from germline, CDR1 is SQVTM and CDR2 is ANQGSEA. The CDR3 loop is CSADLIAQNIQYF. The CDR3 nucleotides are TGCAGCGCCGACCTCATCGCCCAAAACATTCAGTACTTC. Full variable domain (rest looked up from reference TRBV29-1 and TRBJ2-4): SAVISQKPSRDICQRGTSLTIQCQVDSQVTMMFWYRQQPGQSLTLIATANQGSEATYESGFVIDKFPISRPNLTFSTLTVSNMSPEDSSIYLCSADLIAQNIQYFGAGTRLSVL.

The V and J genes are TRBV5-1 and TRBJ2-5, with 8 bases matching TRBD1. The CDR3 sequence is 16 residues long. V gave up 2 bases and J gave up 5 bases; unmatched junction bases: 11. The germline CDR1 and CDR2 sequences are SGHRS and YFSETQ. The CDR3 reads CASSFLGQDGGETQYF. CDR3 sequence (DNA): TGCGCCAGCAGCTTCCTGGGACAGGACGGGGGCGAGACCCAGTACTTC.

The rearrangement joins TRBV15 to TRBJ2-6, with a weak D call TRBD1 (6 bases). CDR1 is LNHNV, CDR2 YYDKDF, per germline (reference sequence). V was clipped by 0 bases and J by 2 bases, with 20 bases between them. The CDR3 sequence is 20 residues long. DNA of the CDR3: TGTGCCACCAGCAGAGATTTTGGTCGACAGGCAATAGCTGGGGCCAACGTCCTGACTTTC. Protein sequence: CATSRDFGRQAIAGANVLTF.

The chain couples TRBV5-6 to TRBJ1-1, with D unresolved. The V and J ends lost 3 bases and 6 bases respectively, with 9 bases between them. This CDR3 comprises 12 residues. Germline V CDR1 and CDR2: SGHDT, YYEEEE. CDR3 DNA sequence: TGTGCCAGCAGCTCGAGCGGTCCTGAAGCTTTCTTT. Amino acids: CASSSSGPEAFF.

The chain recombines TRBV2 with TRBJ2-6; no clear D gene. The CDR3 is 15 residues long. CDR1 and CDR2 (germline): SNHLY, FYNNEI. Trimming removed 6 bases from V and 0 bases from J, with 9 bases in between. The CDR3 nucleotides read TGTGCCAGCAGGATCAGAAACTCTGGGGCCAACGTCCTGACTTTC. Encoded protein: CASRIRNSGANVLTF.

This chain connects TRBV11-2 to TRBJ2-7; D unresolved. The CDR3 sequence is 12 residues long. V shed 2 bases and J shed 4 bases, with 6 bases lying between them. CDR1 is SGHAT, CDR2 FQNNGV, per germline. CDR3 sequence (DNA): TGTGCCAGCAGCTTATTGGTTTACGAGCAGTACTTC. It yields the protein CASSLLVYEQYF.

This clone showed up just a few times. This rearrangement joins TRBV30 to TRBJ1-1, with unresolved D. Trimming removed 0 bases from V and 9 bases from J, with 23 bases in between. Germline CDR1 and CDR2: GTSNPN and SVGIG (reference sequence). This CDR3 contains 16 residues. The CDR3 spells CAWSVLKVADEQKAFF. The DNA for the CDR3 is TGTGCCTGGAGTGTACTGAAAGTGGCGGATGAACAGAAAGCTTTCTTT.

Regarding this clone: The same CDR3 arises from other DNA sequences in this sample as well. The chain uses TRBV7-9 and TRBJ2-5; weak D call: TRBD1 (5 bases). There are 13 residues in the CDR3. V was pared by 0 bases and J by 5 bases, with 7 bases between. Per germline, CDR1 SEHNR and CDR2 FQNEAQ (reference sequence). The CDR3 region has the DNA TGTGCCAGCAGCTTAGCGGGGCCTGAGACCCAGTACTTC. Its protein is CASSLAGPETQYF.

In its sample, this clone was seen a few times. Distinct nucleotide sequences in the sample also encode this CDR3. The chain employs TRBV7-2 and TRBJ2-3, with D unclear. Germline loops: CDR1 SGHTA, CDR2 FQGNSA. The CDR3 spans 13 residues. The germline V and J ends were trimmed by 0 bases and 4 bases, with 5 bases remaining between them. As DNA, the CDR3 is TGTGCCAGCAGCTTAGCAAGGGCAGATACGCAGTATTTT. This translates into CASSLARADTQYF. Filled out from reference TRBV7-2 and TRBJ2-3, the complete variable domain reads GAGVSQSPSNKVTEKGKDVELRCDPISGHTALYWYRQSLGQGLEFLIYFQGNSAPDKSGLPSDRFSAERTGGSVSTLTIQRTQQEDSAVYLCASSLARADTQYFGPGTRLTVL.

This chain joins TRBV30 and TRBJ1-4; possibly TRBD1 for D (5 bases). Germline-derived CDR1 and CDR2 are GTSNPN and SVGIG (reference sequence). This CDR3 contains 15 residues. V lost 2 bases to trimming and J lost 0 bases, with 10 bases between them. DNA of the CDR3: TGTGCCTGGAGTAGGGGAGAGGCAACTAATGAAAAACTGTTTTTT. Its translation is CAWSRGEATNEKLFF.

The chain employs TRBV29-1 and TRBJ2-7; 7 bases map to TRBD1. The germline gives CDR1 SQVTM, CDR2 ANQGSEA. Trimming at V came to 4 bases and at J to 7 bases, leaving 7 bases not matched to a gene. This CDR3 is 12 amino acids long. CDR3 residues: CSVGPTGSEQYF. CDR3 nucleotides: TGCAGCGTTGGGCCGACAGGGTCTGAGCAGTACTTC.

The gene calls are TRBV7-2 and TRBJ2-1; TRBD2 agrees at 8 bases. The CDR3 sequence is 15 residues long. The trim removed 5 bases at V and 5 bases at J, leaving 8 bases unmatched. Germline V gene sequence: CDR1 SGHTA, CDR2 FQGNSA. In DNA, the CDR3 is TGTGCCAGCAGCGCCAGCGGGGGAGGGCACAATGAGCAGTTCTTC. This gives the protein CASSASGGGHNEQFF.

The rearrangement joins TRBV2 to TRBJ1-1; no definite D call. V was cut by 3 bases and J by 0 bases, with 8 bases left in between. CDR1 SNHLY and CDR2 FYNNEI come from the germline V gene. The CDR3 contains 14 residues. The CDR3 DNA follows: TGTGCCAGCAGTGACGTGGAATTGAACACTGAAGCTTTCTTT. Translation gives CASSDVELNTEAFF.

The rearrangement joins TRBV28 to TRBJ2-1; D call uncertain. The ends were cut back, 4 bases at V and 1 base at J, with 20 bases in the middle. Germline V lookup: CDR1 MDHEN, CDR2 SYDVKM. The CDR3 runs 18 residues. The chain's CDR3 is CASSYPADGKLSYNEQFF. The CDR3 DNA reads as TGTGCCAGCAGTTATCCCGCGGACGGAAAGCTATCCTACAATGAGCAGTTCTTC.

This chain uses TRBV7-9 with TRBJ1-1; D ambiguous. The CDR3 loop spans 11 amino acids. V lost 6 bases and J 8 bases, leaving 10 bases between the germline ends. The germline V gene has CDR1 SEHNR and CDR2 FQNEAQ (reference sequence). CDR3 in amino acids: CASRTDLEAFF. Written as DNA, the CDR3 is TGTGCCAGCAGAACTGACCTAGAAGCTTTCTTT.

V usage is TRBV4-3 and J usage is TRBJ2-4; 8 nucleotides match TRBD2. V trimming: 4 bases; J trimming: 1 base; junction bases outside the gene matches: 6. CDR1 LGHNA and CDR2 YSLEER come from the germline V gene. This CDR3 has 16 residues. CDR3 nucleotide sequence: TGCGCCAGCAGCCCCTCATCGGGGGGGGCCAAAAACATTCAGTACTTC. It yields the protein CASSPSSGGAKNIQYF.

The chain employs TRBV7-2 and TRBJ2-5; a possible D gene is TRBD2 (5 bases). TRBJ2-7 matches the DNA end more closely, so the J call is doubtful. The CDR3 loop spans 16 amino acids. Germline CDR1 reads SGHTA; CDR2 reads FQGNSA. The CDR3 nucleotides read TGTGCCAGCAGCTTAGCCGGCGGGCCAAGCTCCTACGAGCAGTACTTC. Translating it yields CASSLAGGPSSYEQYF.

This clone appeared once. The genes are TRBV5-1 and TRBJ2-1; the D gene is possibly TRBD1 (5 bases). The CDR3 has 15 residues. Germline-derived CDR1 and CDR2 are SGHRS and YFSETQ. Deletions cut 1 base from V and 0 bases from J, with 8 bases between. In nucleotides, the CDR3 is TGCGCCAGCAGCTTGCAGGGTTACTCCTACAATGAGCAGTTCTTC. Its translation: CASSLQGYSYNEQFF.

This rearrangement joins TRBV7-6 to TRBJ2-3; 13 bases are shared with TRBD2. Germline CDR1 and CDR2: SGHVS and FNYEAQ. V shed 4 bases and J 6 bases; nucleotides not matched to a gene: 4. The CDR3 consists of 15 residues. The CDR3 DNA reads as TGTGCCAGCAGCTCACTAGCGGGGGGGCCCGATACGCAGTATTTT. Amino acids: CASSSLAGGPDTQYF.

This clone was counted between two and nine times. The chain joins TRBV6-5 to TRBJ2-7; a possible D gene is TRBD1 (6 bases). The length of the CDR3 is 15 residues. Per germline, CDR1 MNHEY and CDR2 SVGAGI. V was shortened by 0 bases and J by 2 bases, with 11 bases between the two germline ends. The CDR3 sequence is CASSYSMGAPYEQYF. The CDR3, as DNA: TGTGCCAGCAGTTACTCGATGGGGGCCCCCTACGAGCAGTACTTC.

The rearrangement joins TRBV28 to TRBJ1-2; D is uncertain. There are 12 residues in the CDR3. V lost 5 bases, J lost 5 bases, and 9 bases lay in between. The germline gives CDR1 MDHEN, CDR2 SYDVKM. CDR3 protein: CASSLQLYGYTF. CDR3 nucleotides: TGTGCCAGCAGTCTCCAACTATATGGCTACACCTTC.

The V call is TRBV4-3, the J call TRBJ2-1, with D hard to call. This CDR3 contains 14 residues. V was cut by 0 bases and J by 9 bases, with 12 bases left in between. The germline gives CDR1 LGHNA, CDR2 YSLEER. This CDR3 is CASSQDHGLAEQFF. The CDR3 nucleotides are TGCGCCAGCAGCCAAGATCACGGGCTGGCTGAGCAGTTCTTC.